This TCR beta chain was captured by sequencing in a study of blood T cell repertoires in COVID-19. CDR1 and CDR2 (germline): GTSNPN, SVGIG (reference sequence). Between the trimmed V and J ends, which lost 6 bases and 4 bases, there was a span of 13 bases. The CDR3 totals 13 residues. Generated by immunoSEQ multiplex PCR, the TCRdb table keeps only in-frame clones and is missing some. This sample has roughly 120,000 clones; less than 75% occur once, and the top ten carry around 0.9%. The receptor was isolated from a human donor with acute or convalescent COVID-19. The donor label of this sample is uncertain. The chain recombines TRBV30 with TRBJ2-1; TRBD2 might be the D (5 bases). Sequenced: peripheral blood. In DNA form, the CDR3 reads TGTGCCTGTAGAGCGGCTAGGTACAATGAGCAGTTCTTC. This gives the protein CACRAARYNEQFF.